This TCR beta chain was identified during a study of post-analysis software for immune sequencing data. Trimming removed 6 bases at V and 5 bases at J, with 20 bases between. CDR1 is SGHKS and CDR2 is YYEKEE in the germline V gene (reference sequence). CDR3 size: 15 residues. Regarding the study as a whole: Five TRBV segments occurring more often in patients than controls included TRBV5-6, TRBV5-1 and TRBV20-1.

Unique molecular identifiers were present in the TCR beta cDNA libraries. TCRdb ran MiXCR on the PCR reads and lists one entry per CDR3 protein. This table has fewer than 850,000 distinct CDR3 sequences, just under 30% appearing once. To note about this clonotype: Its antigen is as yet unknown.

This receptor was obtained from a girl between 10 and 17 years old with multiple sclerosis. Sample: blood. This rearrangement joins TRBV5-5 to TRBJ1-1; a possible D gene is TRBD1 (5 bases). The CDR3 is CASTRDWGGRTEAFF. DNA of the CDR3: TGTGCCAGCACCAGGGATTGGGGCGGCAGGACTGAAGCTTTCTTT.